Reported below is one TCR beta chain. The antigen is not known. The CDR3 has 13 residues. Germline lookup yields CDR1 MNHNY and CDR2 SVGAGI (reference sequence). Deletions cut 4 bases from V and 9 bases from J, with 10 bases between. This sample was included in a study of OX40 agonist ivuxolimab in advanced cancers. About the study: At doses from 0.01 to 10 mg/kg, patients were given intravenous ivuxolimab every 2 weeks. Patients achieving partial responses numbered three: one hepatocellular carcinoma case and two cutaneous melanoma cases.

General study results and limits: The mean number of expanded clones was higher in CD8+ T cells than in CD4+.

The protocol was immunoSEQ multiplex PCR, while the TCRdb copy is restricted to in-frame clones and leaves out a portion. The repertoire holds 60,000 to 70,000 clones, with around 90% as singletons. This chain joins TRBV6-6 and TRBJ1-6, with D hard to call. The starting material was CD4+ or CD8+ T cells sorted from blood, obtained in a trial of the OX40 agonist ivuxolimab. This sequence was found in an adult with an advanced solid tumor such as melanoma, head and neck, liver or kidney cancer. Written as DNA, the CDR3 is TGTGCCAGCAGTTCCTCTTACGGTTCACCCCTCCACTTT. Its translation is CASSSSYGSPLHF.